These 20 T cell receptor beta chains originate from one sample sequenced in a study of memory CD4+ T cells and cytomegalovirus serostatus (dated by TCRdb to the late 2010s). The library was produced with the immunoSEQ multiplex PCR assay. TCRdb mirrors the immuneACCESS table, restricted to in-frame sequences. Some clones are absent from its copies; in checked studies, under half trace to an unresolved V gene, and the reason for the others is unknown. The table for this sample lists about 59,000 clones; about 81% of them were counted only once. The ten top clones hold roughly 1% of the sample. Single viable CD3+CD4+CD8-CD45RO+ cells were sorted as memory CD4+ T cells on a FACSAria II. The sample consisted of memory CD4+ T cells from blood. Receptor source: an adult in good health and CMV-seronegative.

The chain has TRBV10-3 and TRBJ2-1; D not certain. V was clipped by 2 bases and J by 4 bases, with 30 bases between them. The CDR3 has 21 residues. Germline V gene data show CDR1 as ENHRY and CDR2 as SYGVKD. In DNA form, the CDR3 reads TGTGCCATCAGTGAGGTTGCAGTCAAGTATCTCATTCCTAGGACGTACAATGAGCAGTTCTTC. This translates into CAISEVAVKYLIPRTYNEQFF.

The rearrangement joins TRBV20-1 to TRBJ2-3; D uncertain. Germline CDR1 DFQATT, CDR2 SNEGSKA (reference sequence). The V and J ends lost 6 bases and 5 bases respectively, with 6 bases between them. CDR3 length: 10 residues. The CDR3 DNA sequence: TGCAGTGCCCAGAAAGATACGCAGTATTTT. This sequence encodes CSAQKDTQYF.

The J gene is TRBJ1-2, the V gene TRBV7-9; D gene uncertain. CDR3 length: 15 amino acids. The germline V and J ends were trimmed by 1 base and 6 bases, with 15 bases remaining between them. Germline assignment: CDR1 SEHNR and CDR2 FQNEAQ (reference sequence). The CDR3 here is CASSLEVWSTDGYTF. CDR3 bases: TGTGCCAGCAGCTTAGAGGTATGGTCAACGGATGGCTACACCTTC.

The chain has TRBV11-2 and TRBJ1-5; weak D call: TRBD1 (5 bases). Germline CDR1 reads SGHAT; CDR2 reads FQNNGV. This CDR3 is 15 amino acids long. Trimming removed 4 bases at V and 0 bases at J, with 10 bases between. CDR3 residues: CASSSTGNSNQPQHF. The CDR3, as DNA: TGTGCCAGCAGCTCAACAGGAAATAGCAATCAGCCCCAGCATTTT.

This clone was counted only a few times. V gene TRBV5-1 combines with J gene TRBJ1-3, with D perhaps matching TRBD1 (5 bases). Per the germline V gene, CDR1 is SGHRS and CDR2 is YFSETQ. V lost 0 bases, J lost 0 bases, and 16 bases lay in between. The CDR3 spans 18 residues. CDR3 loop: CASSLGLGQTSSGNTIYF. DNA for the CDR3: TGCGCCAGCAGCTTGGGTCTGGGGCAGACCTCCTCTGGAAACACCATATATTTT.

The rearrangement uses TRBV19 and TRBJ1-2; the D is unclear. V was trimmed by 3 bases and J by 4 bases, leaving 6 bases between them. CDR1 LNHDA and CDR2 SQIVND come from the germline V gene (reference sequence). The CDR3 has 12 amino acids. CDR3 nucleotide sequence: TGTGCCAGTAGTATCAGGAGCTATGGCTACACCTTC. This gives the protein CASSIRSYGYTF.

The chain recombines TRBV5-6 with TRBJ2-3; 10 nucleotides agree with TRBD2. The length of the CDR3 is 17 residues. From germline, CDR1 is SGHDT and CDR2 YYEEEE. V trimming: 4 bases; J trimming: 2 bases; junction bases outside the gene matches: 10. The CDR3 spells CASSRLAGGGLTDTQYF. The CDR3 DNA is TGTGCCAGCAGCCGACTAGCGGGTGGGGGGCTCACAGATACGCAGTATTTT.

The chain is built from TRBV6-5 and TRBJ1-1; D not certain. The CDR3 loop spans 11 amino acids. V dropped 1 base and J dropped 8 bases, with 5 bases sitting between them. CDR1 MNHEY and CDR2 SVGAGI come from the germline V gene. CDR3 region: CASSYLGEAFF. The DNA for the CDR3 is TGTGCCAGCAGTTACTTGGGCGAAGCTTTCTTT.

The chain uses TRBV30 and TRBJ1-2, with a tentative D call TRBD1 (5 bases). The V end lost 2 bases, the J end lost 8 bases, and 12 bases lay between the germline ends. Germline assignment: CDR1 GTSNPN and CDR2 SVGIG (reference sequence). This CDR3 comprises 12 residues. CDR3 region: CAWSQGTRGYTF. In nucleotides, the CDR3 is TGTGCCTGGAGTCAGGGAACGCGAGGCTACACCTTC. Using reference TRBV30 and TRBJ1-2 for the parts outside the CDR3, the full variable domain is SQTIHQWPATLVQPVGSPLSLECTVEGTSNPNLYWYRQAAGRGLQLLFYSVGIGQISSEVPQNLSASRPQDRQFILSSKKLLLSDSGFYLCAWSQGTRGYTFGSGTRLTVV.

This chain connects TRBV14 to TRBJ2-7; 10 bases match TRBD1. Germline values: CDR1 SGHDN, CDR2 FVKESK. There are 18 residues in the CDR3. V gave up 1 base and J gave up 5 bases; unmatched junction bases: 14. The CDR3 DNA follows: TGTGCCAGCAGCCAAGTGTCTTTTAGGACAGGGGGTAGGAACGAGCAGTACTTC. Translating gives CASSQVSFRTGGRNEQYF.

There are a few counts of this clone. The genes are TRBV7-6 and TRBJ1-1; no firm D call. The CDR3 has 13 amino acids. The germline V gene has CDR1 SGHVS and CDR2 FNYEAQ. Between the trimmed V and J ends, which lost 5 bases and 3 bases, there was a span of 10 bases. The CDR3 sequence: CASSPIGDTEAFF. The CDR3 nucleotides read TGTGCCAGCAGCCCCATCGGGGACACTGAAGCTTTCTTT.

This clone appeared once. The chain employs TRBV7-2 and TRBJ2-5, with TRBD1 matching over 8 bases. The CDR3 has 16 residues. V dropped 1 base and J dropped 1; count of bases not matched to a gene: 5. Germline-derived CDR1 and CDR2 are SGHTA and FQGNSA. The CDR3 reads CASSLVGTGAQETQYF. The CDR3 DNA reads TGTGCCAGCAGCTTAGTGGGGACAGGAGCCCAAGAGACCCAGTACTTC. The full variable domain, its missing parts supplied by reference TRBV7-2 and TRBJ2-5, is GAGVSQSPSNKVTEKGKDVELRCDPISGHTALYWYRQSLGQGLEFLIYFQGNSAPDKSGLPSDRFSAERTGGSVSTLTIQRTQQEDSAVYLCASSLVGTGAQETQYFGPGTRLLVL.

The chain has TRBV5-1 and TRBJ2-7; D is ambiguous. Trimming stripped 0 bases from V and 4 bases from J, with 14 bases between. The CDR3 extends over 15 amino acids. In germline, CDR1 is SGHRS, CDR2 YFSETQ. This CDR3 is CASSLGTPRYYEQYF. CDR3 DNA: TGCGCCAGCAGCTTGGGGACCCCCAGGTATTACGAGCAGTACTTC.

Here the CDR3 reads CASSLLAGPSYEQYF. CDR3 DNA: TGTGCCAGCAGCCTTCTAGCGGGCCCTTCCTACGAGCAGTACTTC. The chain couples TRBV11-3 to TRBJ2-7; 8 bases are shared with TRBD2. CDR3 length: 15 residues. Per the germline V gene, CDR1 is SGHNT and CDR2 is YENEEA. Trimming at V came to 5 bases and at J to 1 base, leaving 7 bases not matched to a gene.

The J gene is TRBJ2-6, the V gene TRBV5-4, with D unresolved. Germline V lookup: CDR1 SGHNT, CDR2 YYREEE (reference sequence). With 4 bases removed from V and 0 bases from J, the gap between germline ends came to 14 bases. The CDR3 is made up of 17 amino acids. The CDR3 spells CASSPTMWSSGANVLTF. The CDR3 DNA follows: TGTGCCAGCAGCCCCACCATGTGGTCCTCTGGGGCCAACGTCCTGACTTTC.

This chain connects TRBV6-5 to TRBJ1-2; D gene unclear. The CDR3 spans 14 residues. The germline CDR1 and CDR2 sequences are MNHEY and SVGAGI. V was trimmed by 5 bases and J by 4 bases, leaving 14 bases between them. DNA for the CDR3: TGTGCCAGCAGTAAGAGCCGATCCGCCTATGGCTACACCTTC. Protein: CASSKSRSAYGYTF.

The CDR3 protein is CASSLAAGMGGYTF. The DNA for the CDR3 is TGTGCCAGCAGCTTAGCGGCAGGGATGGGTGGCTACACCTTC. The genes are TRBV7-2 and TRBJ1-2, with D possibly matching TRBD1 (5 bases). There are 14 residues in the CDR3. V was cut by 0 bases and J by 7 bases, with 12 bases left in between. Germline V CDR1 and CDR2: SGHTA, FQGNSA.

The chain uses TRBV27 and TRBJ2-7, with D perhaps TRBD2 (6 bases). Trimming cost V 4 bases and J 2 bases, with 15 bases left between them. CDR3 length equals 15 residues. Germline V CDR1 and CDR2: MNHEY, SMNVEV (reference sequence). Written as DNA, the CDR3 is TGTGCCAGCAGTTCAACTAGCCTGAGAACCTACGAGCAGTACTTC. It specifies CASSSTSLRTYEQYF.

The CDR3 DNA reads as TGTGCCAGCAGACGACAGGGCACCCTCACCGAGCAGTACTTC. This gives the protein CASRRQGTLTEQYF. V usage is TRBV27 and J usage is TRBJ2-5, with 7 bases lining up with TRBD1. The J call may be faulty, since TRBJ2-7 better matches the DNA end. Germline V gene lookup returns CDR1 MNHEY and CDR2 SMNVEV (reference sequence). This CDR3 contains 14 residues.

This rearrangement joins TRBV5-4 to TRBJ2-1; tentative D call: TRBD1 (5 bases). This CDR3 has 14 residues. CDR1 and CDR2 from the germline V gene are SGHNT and YYREEE (reference sequence). Trimming removed 4 bases from V and 0 bases from J, with 8 bases in between. CDR3 DNA: TGTGCCAGCAGCGGACAAAGCTCCTACAATGAGCAGTTCTTC. Encoded protein: CASSGQSSYNEQFF.